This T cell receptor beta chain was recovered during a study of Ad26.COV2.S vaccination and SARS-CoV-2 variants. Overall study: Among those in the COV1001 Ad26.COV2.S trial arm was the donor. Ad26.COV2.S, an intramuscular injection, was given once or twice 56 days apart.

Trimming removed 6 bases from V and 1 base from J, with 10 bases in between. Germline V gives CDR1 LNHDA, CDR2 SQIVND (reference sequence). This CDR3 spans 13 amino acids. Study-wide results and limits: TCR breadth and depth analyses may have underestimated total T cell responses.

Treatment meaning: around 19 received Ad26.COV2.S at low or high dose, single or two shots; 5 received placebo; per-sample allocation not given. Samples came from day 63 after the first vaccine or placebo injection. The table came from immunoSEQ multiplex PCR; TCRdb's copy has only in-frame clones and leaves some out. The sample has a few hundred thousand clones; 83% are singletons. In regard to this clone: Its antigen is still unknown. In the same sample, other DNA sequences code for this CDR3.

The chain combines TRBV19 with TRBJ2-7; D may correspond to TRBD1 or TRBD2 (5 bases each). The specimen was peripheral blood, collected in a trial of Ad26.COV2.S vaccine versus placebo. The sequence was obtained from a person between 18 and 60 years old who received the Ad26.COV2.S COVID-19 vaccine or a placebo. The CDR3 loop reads CASSPGASYEQYF. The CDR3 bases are TGTGCCAGTAGCCCCGGGGCGTCCTACGAGCAGTACTTC.